Sequencing of this T cell receptor beta chain was carried out in a study of blood T cell repertoires in COVID-19. Study-level background: Researchers got acute and convalescent COVID-19 samples from the United States, Italy and Spain.

The Seattle patients joined while their infection was active and were tracked longitudinally afterward. Original data processing: For nucleated cells, counts were estimated from reference gene primer amplification. Method: immunoSEQ multiplex PCR; TCRdb's copy keeps in-frame clones and lacks some. V, J and clone size were drawn from that table, and D and trimming were deduced from the DNA. The sample has approximately 320,000 clones, roughly 90% seen once. V lost 8 bases, J lost 4 bases, and 13 bases stayed unmatched. The CDR3 is made up of 16 amino acids. Germline assignment: CDR1 MNHEY and CDR2 SMNVEV (reference sequence).

The sequencing sample was made of peripheral blood. V gene TRBV27 combines with J gene TRBJ2-1; 8 bases fit TRBD2. The sequence derives from a young woman with COVID-19, enrolled during active disease. The CDR3 spells CASVAGIERGYNEQFF. CDR3 nucleotide sequence: TGTGCCAGCGTTGCGGGGATCGAGCGGGGGTACAATGAGCAGTTCTTC.